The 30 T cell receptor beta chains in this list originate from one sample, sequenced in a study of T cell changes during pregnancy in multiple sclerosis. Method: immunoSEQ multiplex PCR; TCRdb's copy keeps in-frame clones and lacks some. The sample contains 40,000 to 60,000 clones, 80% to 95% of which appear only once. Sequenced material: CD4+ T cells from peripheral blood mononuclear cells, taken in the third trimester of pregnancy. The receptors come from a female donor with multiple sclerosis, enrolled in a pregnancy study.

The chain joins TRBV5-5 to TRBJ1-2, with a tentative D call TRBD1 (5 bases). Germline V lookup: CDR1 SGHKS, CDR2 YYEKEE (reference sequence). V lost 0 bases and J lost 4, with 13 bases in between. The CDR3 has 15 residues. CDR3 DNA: TGTGCCAGCAGCTTGGAGCCGGGGAGGGGCTATGGCTACACCTTC. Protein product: CASSLEPGRGYGYTF.

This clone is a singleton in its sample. CDR3 protein: CASSPGLSTDTQYF. CDR3 nucleotides: TGTGCCAGCAGCCCGGGACTCAGCACAGATACGCAGTATTTT. The chain is built from TRBV7-3 and TRBJ2-3; tentative D call: TRBD2 (6 bases). CDR3 length: 14 amino acids. Trimming stripped 5 bases from V and 0 bases from J, with 9 bases between. The germline CDR1 and CDR2 sequences are SGHTA and FQGTGA.

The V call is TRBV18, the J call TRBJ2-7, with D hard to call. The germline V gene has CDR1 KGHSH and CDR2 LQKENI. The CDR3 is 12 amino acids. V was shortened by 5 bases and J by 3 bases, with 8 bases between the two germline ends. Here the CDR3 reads CASSSRLYEQYF. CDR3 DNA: TGTGCCAGCTCATCGCGACTCTACGAGCAGTACTTC.

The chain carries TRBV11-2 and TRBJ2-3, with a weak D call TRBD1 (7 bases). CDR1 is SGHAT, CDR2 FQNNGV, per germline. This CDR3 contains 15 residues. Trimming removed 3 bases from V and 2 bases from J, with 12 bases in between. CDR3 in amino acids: CASSLEGADTDTQYF. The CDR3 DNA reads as TGTGCCAGCAGCTTGGAGGGGGCTGACACAGATACGCAGTATTTT.

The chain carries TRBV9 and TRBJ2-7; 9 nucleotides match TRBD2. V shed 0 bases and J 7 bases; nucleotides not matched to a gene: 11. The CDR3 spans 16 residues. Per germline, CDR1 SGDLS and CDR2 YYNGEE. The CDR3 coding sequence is TGTGCCAGCAGCGTAGCCCCCCAGCGGGGGGTGAGGGAGCAGTACTTC. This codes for CASSVAPQRGVREQYF.

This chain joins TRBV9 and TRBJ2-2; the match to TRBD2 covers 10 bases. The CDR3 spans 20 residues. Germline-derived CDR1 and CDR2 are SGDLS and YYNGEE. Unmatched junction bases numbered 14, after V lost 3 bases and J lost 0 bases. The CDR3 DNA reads TGTGCCAGCAGCGCCACCGGGACTAGCGTATGGGGGACGAACACCGGGGAGCTGTTTTTT. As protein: CASSATGTSVWGTNTGELFF.

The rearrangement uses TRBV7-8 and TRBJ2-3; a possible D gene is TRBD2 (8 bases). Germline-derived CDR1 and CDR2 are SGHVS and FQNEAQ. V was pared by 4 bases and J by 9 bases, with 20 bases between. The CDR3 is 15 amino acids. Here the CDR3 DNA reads TGTGCCAGCAGCTCCTTGGCAGCGGGGGACAGAACGCAGTATTTT. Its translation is CASSSLAAGDRTQYF.

This CDR3 is CASSIIGGRPYNEQFF. As DNA, the CDR3 is TGTGCCAGTAGTATTATCGGGGGGCGACCCTACAATGAGCAGTTCTTC. This chain connects TRBV19 to TRBJ2-1, with a weak D call TRBD2 (7 bases). Germline V gene sequence: CDR1 LNHDA, CDR2 SQIVND (reference sequence). This CDR3 has 16 residues. The ends were cut back, 3 bases at V and 2 bases at J, with 14 bases in the middle.

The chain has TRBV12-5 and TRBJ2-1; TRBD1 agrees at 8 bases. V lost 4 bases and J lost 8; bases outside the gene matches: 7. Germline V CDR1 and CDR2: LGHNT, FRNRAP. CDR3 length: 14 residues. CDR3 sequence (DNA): TGTGCTAGTGGTTCCTGGACAGGGAACCATGAGCAGTTCTTC. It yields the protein CASGSWTGNHEQFF.

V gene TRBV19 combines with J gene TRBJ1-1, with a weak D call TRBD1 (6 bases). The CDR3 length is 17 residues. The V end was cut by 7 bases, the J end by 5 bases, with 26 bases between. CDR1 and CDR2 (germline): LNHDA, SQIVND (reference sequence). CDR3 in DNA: TGTGCCAGTACCCCCCTACATTGGACAGAAACGGGGACTGAAGCTTTCTTT. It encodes CASTPLHWTETGTEAFF.

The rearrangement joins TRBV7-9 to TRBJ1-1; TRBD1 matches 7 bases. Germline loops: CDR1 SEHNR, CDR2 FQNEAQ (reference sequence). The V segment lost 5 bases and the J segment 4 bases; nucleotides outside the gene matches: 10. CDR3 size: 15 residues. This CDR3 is CASSPGVYRGTEAFF. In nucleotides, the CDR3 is TGTGCCAGCAGCCCCGGGGTCTACAGGGGCACTGAAGCTTTCTTT.

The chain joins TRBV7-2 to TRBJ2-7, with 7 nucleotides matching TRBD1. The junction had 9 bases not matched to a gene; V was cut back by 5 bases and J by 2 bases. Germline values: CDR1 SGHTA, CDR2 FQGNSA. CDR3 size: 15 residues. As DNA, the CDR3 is TGTGCCAGCAGCCTTAACAGGGGTAGGGCCTACGAGCAGTACTTC. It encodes CASSLNRGRAYEQYF.

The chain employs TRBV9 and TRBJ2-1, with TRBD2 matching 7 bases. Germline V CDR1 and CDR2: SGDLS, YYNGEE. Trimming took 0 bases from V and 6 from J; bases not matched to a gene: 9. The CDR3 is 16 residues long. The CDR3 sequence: CASSVELSGEINEQFF. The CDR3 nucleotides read TGTGCCAGCAGCGTAGAACTGAGCGGGGAGATCAATGAGCAGTTCTTC.

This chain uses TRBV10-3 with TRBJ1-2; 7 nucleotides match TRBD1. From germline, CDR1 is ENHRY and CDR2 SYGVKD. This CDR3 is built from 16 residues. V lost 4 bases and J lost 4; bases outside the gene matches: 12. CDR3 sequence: CAISGGPTGTAYGYTF. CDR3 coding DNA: TGTGCCATCAGTGGAGGGCCTACCGGGACAGCCTATGGCTACACCTTC.

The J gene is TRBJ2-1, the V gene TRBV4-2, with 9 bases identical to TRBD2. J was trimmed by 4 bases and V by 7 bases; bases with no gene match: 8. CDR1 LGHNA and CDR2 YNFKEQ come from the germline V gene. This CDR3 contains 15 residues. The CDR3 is CASTSLRGGYNEQFF. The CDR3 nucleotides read TGTGCCAGCACTAGTTTGCGGGGGGGTTACAATGAGCAGTTCTTC.

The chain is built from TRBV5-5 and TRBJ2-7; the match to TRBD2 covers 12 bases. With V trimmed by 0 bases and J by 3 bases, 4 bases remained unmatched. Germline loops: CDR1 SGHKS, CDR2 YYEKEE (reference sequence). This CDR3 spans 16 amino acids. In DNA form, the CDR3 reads TGTGCCAGCAGCTTGGCCCAACTAGCGGGGGGCTACGAGCAGTACTTC. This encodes CASSLAQLAGGYEQYF.

CDR3 residues: CASKEGTNSGNTIYF. CDR3 bases: TGTGCCAGCAAGGAGGGGACCAACTCTGGAAACACCATATATTTT. The rearrangement uses TRBV2 and TRBJ1-3, with D tentatively TRBD1 (5 bases). Looked up from germline, CDR1 is SNHLY and CDR2 is FYNNEI. The V gene lost 7 bases and the J gene lost 0 bases, with 13 bases spanning the gap. There are 15 residues in the CDR3.

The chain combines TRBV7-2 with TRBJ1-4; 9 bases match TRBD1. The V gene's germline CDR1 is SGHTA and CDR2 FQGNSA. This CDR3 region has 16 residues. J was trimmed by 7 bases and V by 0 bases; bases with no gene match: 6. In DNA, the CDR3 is TGTGCCAGCAGCTTAGCGCGGACAGGGGTGGGTGAAAAACTGTTTTTT. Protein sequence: CASSLARTGVGEKLFF.

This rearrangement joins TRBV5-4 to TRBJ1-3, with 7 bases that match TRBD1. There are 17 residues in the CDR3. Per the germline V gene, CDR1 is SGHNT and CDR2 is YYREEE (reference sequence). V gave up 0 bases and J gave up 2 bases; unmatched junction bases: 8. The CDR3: CASSLGSTTGPGNTIYF. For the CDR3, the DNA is TGTGCCAGCAGCTTGGGGAGCACGACAGGGCCTGGAAACACCATATATTTT.

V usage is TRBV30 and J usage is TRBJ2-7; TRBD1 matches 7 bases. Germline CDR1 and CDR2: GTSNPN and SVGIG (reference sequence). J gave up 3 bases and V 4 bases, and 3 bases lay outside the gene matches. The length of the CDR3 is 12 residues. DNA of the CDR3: TGTGCCTGGACGGGACAGTTCTACGAGCAGTACTTC. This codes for CAWTGQFYEQYF. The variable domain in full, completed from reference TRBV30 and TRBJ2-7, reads SQTIHQWPATLVQPVGSPLSLECTVEGTSNPNLYWYRQAAGRGLQLLFYSVGIGQISSEVPQNLSASRPQDRQFILSSKKLLLSDSGFYLCAWTGQFYEQYFGPGTRLTVT.

CDR3 in DNA: TGTGCCAGCAGTTGGGGGGGGAGGAACACCGGGGAGCTGTTTTTT. This gives the protein CASSWGGRNTGELFF. The chain is built from TRBV7-7 and TRBJ2-2; 7 nucleotides line up with TRBD2. The ends lost 6 bases at V and 1 base at J; junction bases unmatched: 5. CDR1 SSHAT and CDR2 FNYEAQ come from the germline V gene (reference sequence). CDR3 length: 15 amino acids.

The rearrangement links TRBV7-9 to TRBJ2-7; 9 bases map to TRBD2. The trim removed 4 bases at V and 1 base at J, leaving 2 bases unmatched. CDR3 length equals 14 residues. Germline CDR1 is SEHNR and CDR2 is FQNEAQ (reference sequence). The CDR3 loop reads CASSSSGGSYEQYF. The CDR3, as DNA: TGTGCCAGCAGCTCCAGCGGGGGGTCCTACGAGCAGTACTTC.

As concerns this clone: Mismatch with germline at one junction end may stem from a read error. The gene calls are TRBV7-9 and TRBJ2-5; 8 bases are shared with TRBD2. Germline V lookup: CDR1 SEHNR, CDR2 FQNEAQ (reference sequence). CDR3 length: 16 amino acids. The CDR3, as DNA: TGTGCCAGCAGCCCTCTTTTGGCGGGGGGCCAAGAGACCCGGTACTTC. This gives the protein CASSPLLAGGQETRYF.

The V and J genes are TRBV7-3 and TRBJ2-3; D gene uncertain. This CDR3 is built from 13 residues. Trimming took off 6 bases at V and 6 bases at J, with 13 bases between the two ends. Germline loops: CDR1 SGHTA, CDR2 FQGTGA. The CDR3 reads CASRLSRVDTQYF. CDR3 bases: TGTGCCAGCAGGTTGAGCCGTGTGGATACGCAGTATTTT.

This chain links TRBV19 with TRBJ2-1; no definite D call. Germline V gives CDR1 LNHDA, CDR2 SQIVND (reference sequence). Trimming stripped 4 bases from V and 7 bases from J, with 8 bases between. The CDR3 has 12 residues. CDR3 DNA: TGTGCCAGTAGTACGACTCGGAATGAGCAGTTCTTC. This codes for CASSTTRNEQFF.

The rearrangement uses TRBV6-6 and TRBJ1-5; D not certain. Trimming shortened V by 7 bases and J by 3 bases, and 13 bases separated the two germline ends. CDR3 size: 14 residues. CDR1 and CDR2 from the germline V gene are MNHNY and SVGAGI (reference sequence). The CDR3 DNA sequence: TGTGCCAGCACCGTAGACAACGACAATCAGCCCCAGCATTTT. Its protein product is CASTVDNDNQPQHF.

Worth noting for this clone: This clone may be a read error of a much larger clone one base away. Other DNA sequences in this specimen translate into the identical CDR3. CDR3 DNA: TGTGCCAGCAGCCAAGATACGTGGAGAGATGGCTACACCTTT. Translation: CASSQDTWRDGYTF. The chain has TRBV4-2 and TRBJ1-2; D uncertain. The CDR3 totals 14 residues. CDR1 LGHNA and CDR2 YNFKEQ come from the germline V gene.

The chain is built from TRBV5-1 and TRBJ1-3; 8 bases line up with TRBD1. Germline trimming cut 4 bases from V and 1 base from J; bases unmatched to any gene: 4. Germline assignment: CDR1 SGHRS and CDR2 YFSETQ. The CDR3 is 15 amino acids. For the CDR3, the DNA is TGCGCCAGCAGCAACAGACAGGGGTCTGGAAACACCATATATTTT. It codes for CASSNRQGSGNTIYF.

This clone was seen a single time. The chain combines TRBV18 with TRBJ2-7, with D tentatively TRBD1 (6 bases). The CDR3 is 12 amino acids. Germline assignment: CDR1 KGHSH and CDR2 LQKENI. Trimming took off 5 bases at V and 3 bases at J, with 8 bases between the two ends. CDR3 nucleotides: TGTGCCAGCTCAGACAGGAGCTACGAGCAGTACTTC. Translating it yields CASSDRSYEQYF. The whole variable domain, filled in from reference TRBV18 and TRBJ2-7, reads NAGVMQNPRHLVRRRGQEARLRCSPMKGHSHVYWYRQLPEEGLKFMVYLQKENIIDESGMPKERFSAEFPKEGPSILRIQQVVRGDSAAYFCASSDRSYEQYFGPGTRLTVT.

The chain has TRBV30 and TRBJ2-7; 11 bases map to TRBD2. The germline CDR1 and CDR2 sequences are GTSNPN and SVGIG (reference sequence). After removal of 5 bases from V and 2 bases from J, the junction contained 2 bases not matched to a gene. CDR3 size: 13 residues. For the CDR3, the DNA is TGTGCCTGGGCACTAGCGGGGGCCTACGAGCAGTACTTC. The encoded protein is CAWALAGAYEQYF.